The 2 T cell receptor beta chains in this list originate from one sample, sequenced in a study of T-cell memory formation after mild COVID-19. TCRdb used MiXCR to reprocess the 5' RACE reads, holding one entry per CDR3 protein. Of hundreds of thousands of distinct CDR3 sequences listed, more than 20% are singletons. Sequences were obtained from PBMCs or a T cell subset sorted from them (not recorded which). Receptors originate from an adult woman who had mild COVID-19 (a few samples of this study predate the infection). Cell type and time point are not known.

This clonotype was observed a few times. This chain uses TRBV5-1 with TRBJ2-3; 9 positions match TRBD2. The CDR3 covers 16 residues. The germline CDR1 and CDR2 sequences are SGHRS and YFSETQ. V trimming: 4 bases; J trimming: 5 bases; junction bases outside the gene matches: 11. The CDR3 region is CASSPQAGGPGDTQYF. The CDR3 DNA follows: TGCGCCAGCAGCCCCCAGGCGGGAGGGCCAGGAGATACGCAGTATTTT.

CDR3 nucleotide sequence: TGTGCCACCAGTGATCAGGGGAGTGCGGAGACCCAGTACTTC. Its protein product is CATSDQGSAETQYF. This chain uses TRBV24-1 with TRBJ2-5; a weak D match, TRBD1 (6 bases). Germline V CDR1 and CDR2: KGHDR, SFDVKD. The CDR3 contains 14 residues. V was clipped by 3 bases and J by 5 bases, with 12 bases between them.